A selection of T cell receptor beta chains follows, all from one sample in a study of response to subunit inactivated influenza vaccine. A single record per CDR3 protein comes from TCRdb applying MiXCR to the RT-PCR reads. This sample has 530,000 or so distinct CDR3 sequences, with 12% found just once. Source: PBMCs from blood, taken on the day of vaccination. The source of these receptors is a man aged 50-59 years who received an inactivated influenza vaccine. CDR3s include the opening cysteine and the closing phenylalanine or tryptophan. D genes are given only for firm matches. The size field is filled for only some rows; it gives once, few, many or a size class.

D gene: NA; J gene: TRBJ2-2; V gene: TRBV7-2; clone size: NA; CDR3 protein: CASSLDRLAGELFF; CDR3 DNA: TGTGCCAGCAGCTTGGACAGACTCGCCGGGGAGCTGTTTTTT
D gene: TRBD1; J gene: TRBJ2-1; V gene: TRBV29-1; clone size: few; CDR3 protein: CSVDRGQGYYNEQFF; CDR3 DNA: TGCAGCGTTGATAGGGGACAGGGATACTACAATGAGCAGTTCTTC
D gene: TRBD2; J gene: TRBJ2-5; V gene: TRBV4-3; clone size: NA; CDR3 protein: CASSQDPAGNKETQYF; CDR3 DNA: TGCGCCAGCAGCCAAGATCCAGCGGGGAACAAAGAGACCCAGTACTTC
D gene: NA; J gene: TRBJ2-5; V gene: TRBV5-1; clone size: NA; CDR3 protein: CASSLTSGARGETQYF; CDR3 DNA: TGCGCCAGCAGCTTGACTTCGGGGGCCAGGGGGGAGACCCAGTACTTC
D gene: TRBD2; J gene: TRBJ2-2; V gene: TRBV6-2/TRBV6-3; clone size: few; CDR3 protein: CASRQRLAGGTGELFF; CDR3 DNA: TGTGCCAGCAGACAACGACTAGCGGGAGGAACCGGGGAGCTGTTTTTT
D gene: NA; J gene: TRBJ2-6; V gene: TRBV10-3; clone size: few; CDR3 protein: CAIMGPPDSSGANVLTF; CDR3 DNA: TGTGCCATCATGGGGCCCCCGGATTCCTCTGGGGCCAACGTCCTGACTTTC
D gene: TRBD1; J gene: TRBJ2-7; V gene: TRBV7-2; clone size: NA; CDR3 protein: CASSRSTGGFSYEQYF; CDR3 DNA: TGTGCCAGCAGCCGCTCGACAGGGGGCTTCTCCTACGAGCAGTACTTC
D gene: TRBD1; J gene: TRBJ2-7; V gene: TRBV7-2; clone size: many; CDR3 protein: CASSPRTGLVSAYEQYF; CDR3 DNA: TGTGCCAGCAGCCCACGGACAGGGTTAGTATCAGCCTACGAGCAGTACTTC
D gene: NA; J gene: TRBJ1-4; V gene: TRBV4-3; clone size: NA; CDR3 protein: CASSQDSIRTGEKLFF; CDR3 DNA: TGCGCCAGCAGCCAAGATTCCATCAGGACGGGAGAAAAACTGTTTTTT
D gene: NA; J gene: TRBJ2-3; V gene: TRBV2; clone size: NA; CDR3 protein: CASSAVIPTDTQYF; CDR3 DNA: TGTGCCAGCAGTGCCGTCATCCCCACAGATACGCAGTATTTT
D gene: TRBD1; J gene: TRBJ2-2; V gene: TRBV5-1; clone size: few; CDR3 protein: CASSLGQGRATGELFF; CDR3 DNA: TGCGCCAGCAGCTTAGGACAGGGGCGAGCCACCGGGGAGCTGTTTTTT
D gene: NA; J gene: TRBJ2-7; V gene: TRBV2; clone size: NA; CDR3 protein: CASSEGRLSSYEQYF; CDR3 DNA: TGTGCCAGCAGTGAAGGGCGCCTGAGCTCCTACGAGCAGTACTTC
D gene: NA; J gene: TRBJ2-7; V gene: TRBV18; clone size: NA; CDR3 protein: CASSPRLGEYEQYF; CDR3 DNA: TGTGCCAGCTCACCAAGGTTAGGGGAGTACGAGCAGTACTTC
D gene: NA; J gene: TRBJ2-7; V gene: TRBV27; clone size: few; CDR3 protein: CASNPGGTLTSSHEQYF; CDR3 DNA: TGTGCCAGCAACCCCGGGGGGACACTGACTAGTTCCCACGAGCAGTACTTC
D gene: NA; J gene: TRBJ2-7; V gene: TRBV7-8; clone size: few; CDR3 protein: CASSTNRVLTYEQYF; CDR3 DNA: TGTGCCAGCAGCACCAACAGGGTCCTCACCTACGAGCAGTACTTC
D gene: TRBD2; J gene: TRBJ2-7; V gene: TRBV5-1; clone size: few; CDR3 protein: CASSSGLALHEQYF; CDR3 DNA: TGCGCCAGCAGCTCCGGACTAGCGTTACACGAGCAGTACTTC
D gene: TRBD1; J gene: TRBJ1-2; V gene: TRBV7-9; clone size: NA; CDR3 protein: CASSFSYRDREDYGYTF; CDR3 DNA: TGTGCCAGCAGCTTCTCCTACCGGGACAGGGAAGACTATGGCTACACCTTC
D gene: NA; J gene: TRBJ1-2; V gene: TRBV12-3/TRBV12-4; clone size: NA; CDR3 protein: CASSLESAYGYTF; CDR3 DNA: TGTGCCAGCAGTTTAGAGTCAGCCTATGGCTACACCTTC
D gene: TRBD1; J gene: TRBJ2-7; V gene: TRBV20-1; clone size: few; CDR3 protein: CSVGQGSTFYEQYF; CDR3 DNA: TGCAGTGTTGGACAGGGTTCTACCTTCTACGAGCAGTACTTC
D gene: TRBD1; J gene: TRBJ2-7; V gene: TRBV7-6; clone size: many; CDR3 protein: CASSSTGTGYEQYF; CDR3 DNA: TGTGCCAGCAGCTCGACCGGGACAGGTTACGAGCAGTACTTC
D gene: NA; J gene: TRBJ2-7; V gene: TRBV12-3/TRBV12-4; clone size: many; CDR3 protein: CASTTRGASYEQYF; CDR3 DNA: TGTGCCAGCACCACGAGGGGGGCTTCCTACGAGCAGTACTTC
D gene: TRBD2; J gene: TRBJ2-3; V gene: TRBV11-1; clone size: many; CDR3 protein: CASSAGTSGRAIFSTDTQYF; CDR3 DNA: TGTGCCAGCAGCGCCGGGACTAGCGGGAGGGCCATTTTTAGCACAGATACGCAGTATTTT
D gene: TRBD1; J gene: TRBJ2-7; V gene: TRBV28; clone size: few; CDR3 protein: CASIPGQSYEQYF; CDR3 DNA: TGTGCCAGCATACCGGGACAGTCCTACGAGCAGTACTTC
D gene: NA; J gene: TRBJ2-7; V gene: TRBV15; clone size: NA; CDR3 protein: CATSRLNREQYF; CDR3 DNA: TGTGCCACCAGTCGCCTCAACCGGGAGCAGTACTTC
D gene: NA; J gene: TRBJ1-1; V gene: TRBV28; clone size: few; CDR3 protein: CASRGRPNTEAFF; CDR3 DNA: TGTGCCAGCAGGGGCCGTCCAAACACTGAAGCTTTCTTT
D gene: NA; J gene: TRBJ1-2; V gene: TRBV12-3/TRBV12-4; clone size: few; CDR3 protein: CASSLTFGDYGYTF; CDR3 DNA: TGTGCCAGCAGTTTAACCTTTGGAGACTATGGCTACACCTTC
D gene: NA; J gene: TRBJ2-7; V gene: TRBV7-2; clone size: few; CDR3 protein: CASSLRAEVTYEQYF; CDR3 DNA: TGTGCCAGCAGCTTACGGGCCGAGGTAACCTACGAGCAGTACTTC
D gene: NA; J gene: TRBJ2-7; V gene: TRBV7-2; clone size: NA; CDR3 protein: CASSLAAAGAYEQYF; CDR3 DNA: TGTGCCAGCAGCTTAGCTGCTGCAGGGGCCTACGAGCAGTACTTC
D gene: NA; J gene: TRBJ1-1; V gene: TRBV20-1; clone size: NA; CDR3 protein: CSARAGSGATEAFF; CDR3 DNA: TGCAGTGCTAGAGCTGGGTCAGGGGCCACTGAAGCTTTCTTT